This is a list of T cell receptor beta chains from one sample in a study of blood T cell repertoires in COVID-19. Sequenced by immunoSEQ multiplex PCR; TCRdb stores in-frame clones only, minus some. Altogether about 200,000 clones are present, about 80% being singletons, with the ten largest covering roughly 7.8%. Sequencing was carried out using peripheral blood. The source of these receptors is a woman at least 80 years old with COVID-19, enrolled during active disease. The CDR3 runs from the conserved cysteine through the conserved F or W. D genes are given only for firm matches. Some rows have no size entry. The others give once, few or many, or a class for an expanded clone.

clone_size: .; v_call: TRBV5-1; j_call: TRBJ2-3; d_call: .; cdr3_nt: TGCGCCAGCAGCTTGGAGGTAGCACCCGATACGCAGTATTTT; cdr3_aa: CASSLEVAPDTQYF
clone_size: .; v_call: TRBV12-3/TRBV12-4; j_call: TRBJ2-7; d_call: .; cdr3_nt: TGTGCCAGCAGTTTGATCGGGAACGAGCAGTACTTC; cdr3_aa: CASSLIGNEQYF
clone_size: .; v_call: TRBV7-3; j_call: TRBJ2-3; d_call: .; cdr3_nt: TGTGCCAGCGCCATAGGAGGGAGTAGCACAGATACGCAGTATTTT; cdr3_aa: CASAIGGSSTDTQYF
clone_size: .; v_call: TRBV11-2; j_call: TRBJ1-4; d_call: .; cdr3_nt: TGTGCCAGCAGCTTTCCAGGAGGAAAACTGTTTTTT; cdr3_aa: CASSFPGGKLFF
clone_size: .; v_call: TRBV20-1; j_call: TRBJ1-4; d_call: .; cdr3_nt: TGCAGTGCTATAGGGGGTGAAAAACTGTTTTTT; cdr3_aa: CSAIGGEKLFF
clone_size: .; v_call: TRBV20-1; j_call: TRBJ2-7; d_call: TRBD2; cdr3_nt: TGCAGTGCTAGTTTTTATCTCGTAGCGGGGGGCCTCGGCGAGCAGTACTTC; cdr3_aa: CSASFYLVAGGLGEQYF
clone_size: few; v_call: TRBV6-6; j_call: TRBJ2-2; d_call: .; cdr3_nt: TGTGCCAGCAGTCGGAAGGGGGGGAGTTGGCCGGCCGGGGAGCTGTTTTTT; cdr3_aa: CASSRKGGSWPAGELFF
clone_size: .; v_call: TRBV5-1; j_call: TRBJ2-7; d_call: .; cdr3_nt: TGCGCCAGCAGCTTGGATGGGTGGGCAGAAAGCTCCTACGAGCAGTACTTC; cdr3_aa: CASSLDGWAESSYEQYF
clone_size: .; v_call: TRBV14; j_call: TRBJ1-3; d_call: .; cdr3_nt: TGTGCCAGCAGGTTATCCAGGGAAGCTGGAAACACCATATATTTT; cdr3_aa: CASRLSREAGNTIYF
clone_size: .; v_call: TRBV9; j_call: TRBJ2-3; d_call: .; cdr3_nt: TGTGCCAGCAGCCCTCACCCTAGCGCCCCTAGCACAGATACGCAGTATTTT; cdr3_aa: CASSPHPSAPSTDTQYF
clone_size: once; v_call: TRBV9; j_call: TRBJ1-4; d_call: .; cdr3_nt: TGTGCCAGCAGCGTCAGTGGGGGGGGATACGAAAAACTGTTTTTT; cdr3_aa: CASSVSGGGYEKLFF
clone_size: .; v_call: TRBV7-9; j_call: TRBJ2-7; d_call: .; cdr3_nt: TGTGCCAGCAGCTTGGACATTTCCTACGAGCAGTACTTC; cdr3_aa: CASSLDISYEQYF
clone_size: .; v_call: TRBV4-1; j_call: TRBJ2-3; d_call: TRBD2; cdr3_nt: TGCGCCAGCAGCCAAGATGGGGAACTAGCGGGGGTTACGCAGTATTTT; cdr3_aa: CASSQDGELAGVTQYF
clone_size: few; v_call: TRBV9; j_call: TRBJ2-7; d_call: TRBD2; cdr3_nt: TGTGCCAGCAGCGCCCACCCGGGTCAGCGGGAGGAGCAGTACTTC; cdr3_aa: CASSAHPGQREEQYF
clone_size: .; v_call: TRBV2; j_call: TRBJ1-4; d_call: .; cdr3_nt: TGTGCCAGCAATGGGGGCGAAAAACTGTTTTTT; cdr3_aa: CASNGGEKLFF
clone_size: .; v_call: TRBV6-1; j_call: TRBJ2-1; d_call: .; cdr3_nt: TGTGCCAGCAGTGAATCGGGGAGAGGGGGACGGGATGAGCAGTTCTTC; cdr3_aa: CASSESGRGGRDEQFF
clone_size: .; v_call: TRBV5-1; j_call: TRBJ2-1; d_call: TRBD2; cdr3_nt: TGCGCCAGCAGCTTGGCCGTGGGAGGGCCAAACAATGAGCAGTTCTTC; cdr3_aa: CASSLAVGGPNNEQFF
clone_size: .; v_call: TRBV7-2; j_call: TRBJ1-1; d_call: .; cdr3_nt: TGTGCCAGCAGCTTAACAGGAACCACTGAAGCTTTCTTT; cdr3_aa: CASSLTGTTEAFF
clone_size: .; v_call: TRBV3-1/TRBV3-2; j_call: TRBJ1-4; d_call: .; cdr3_nt: TGTGCCAGCAGCCTCCAGGGAAAACTGTTTTTT; cdr3_aa: CASSLQGKLFF
clone_size: few; v_call: TRBV24-1; j_call: TRBJ1-5; d_call: .; cdr3_nt: TGTGCCACCAGTGCTCGGGGGACGACCGCAAGCCAGCCCCAGCATTTT; cdr3_aa: CATSARGTTASQPQHF
clone_size: .; v_call: TRBV6-1; j_call: TRBJ1-2; d_call: TRBD1; cdr3_nt: TGTGCCAGCAGTGGGCCGGGACAGGGGTTTTTGAATGGCTACACCTTC; cdr3_aa: CASSGPGQGFLNGYTF